A selection of T cell receptor beta chains follows, all from one sample in a study of cytomegalovirus exposure and HLA in healthy donors. Using immunoSEQ multiplex PCR, the repertoire was profiled, and TCRdb retains in-frame clones only, with some absent. The repertoire holds around 250,000 clones, with 80% to 85% as singletons. The sequenced material came from PBMCs. These receptor sequences come from a woman in her sixties or seventies in good health and CMV-seropositive. Each CDR3 is given with its conserved first and last residue. The order of the fields is CDR3 length, D gene, J gene, V gene, clone size, CDR3 DNA, CDR3 protein. The D gene is left open where the match is weak. Part of the rows lack a size; the others show once, few, many or a class for expanded clones.

>16|-|TRBJ1-4|TRBV9|few
TGTGCCAGCAGCGCCAGGGGATGGAATACTAATGAAAAACTGTTTTTT
CASSARGWNTNEKLFF
>16|-|TRBJ1-2|TRBV2|-
TGTGCCAGCCAAGGAATAGGGGTACTTCGAGCGCGGGGCTACACCTTC
CASQGIGVLRARGYTF
>13|-|TRBJ1-2|TRBV7-2|-
TGTGCCAGCAGCTTAGCGGGAGGGACGCGTTACACCTTC
CASSLAGGTRYTF
>15|-|TRBJ2-5|TRBV14|-
TGTGCCAGCAGCCAGAGGTGGGAGCGGCGTGAGACCCAGTACTTC
CASSQRWERRETQYF
>14|TRBD1|TRBJ1-2|TRBV6-1|-
TGTGCCAGCAGTGAGTGGGACAGCCGGAATGGCTACACCTTC
CASSEWDSRNGYTF
>15|-|TRBJ2-7|TRBV30|-
TGTGCCTGGAGTGGAATCCTTAGGAGCTCCTACGAGCAGTACTTC
CAWSGILRSSYEQYF
>15|TRBD1|TRBJ1-5|TRBV6-5|-
TGTGCCAGCGGACAAAAAGACAGGGGGATTCAGCCCCAGCATTTT
CASGQKDRGIQPQHF
>11|TRBD2|TRBJ2-1|TRBV12-5|-
TGTGCTAGCCGGGGGGTGGGTGAGCAGTTCTTC
CASRGVGEQFF
>15|TRBD2|TRBJ2-5|TRBV28|-
TGTGCCAGCAGTCGCCGGACTAGCAGCCAGGGGACCCAGTACTTC
CASSRRTSSQGTQYF
>15|TRBD2|TRBJ2-1|TRBV11-1|few
TGTGCCAGCAGCCCCGGGACTAGCGGAGGCAATGAGCAGTTCTTC
CASSPGTSGGNEQFF
>11|-|TRBJ2-4|TRBV6-1|-
TGTGCCAGCGGGCGGGAAAACATTCAGTACTTC
CASGRENIQYF
>17|TRBD1|TRBJ1-1|TRBV19|-
TGTGCCAGTAGTACCCATCCCGGGACAGGGGGGAACACTGAAGCTTTCTTT
CASSTHPGTGGNTEAFF
>15|-|TRBJ1-1|TRBV7-9|-
TGTTCCAGCAGCTACCGAGACAGGCGGAACACTGAAGCTTTCTTT
CSSSYRDRRNTEAFF
>14|TRBD2|TRBJ2-5|TRBV5-1|once
TGCGCCAGCAGCTTGTCTAGCGGAAAGGAGACCCAGTACTTC
CASSLSSGKETQYF
>15|TRBD2|TRBJ2-1|TRBV27|-
TGTGCCAGCAGTGGTCTAGCGGGACAAGACAATGAGCAGTTCTTC
CASSGLAGQDNEQFF
>14|-|TRBJ2-5|TRBV5-5|-
TGTGCCAGCAACTTTAGAGACGGGGAAGAGACCCAGTACTTC
CASNFRDGEETQYF
>11|-|TRBJ2-1|TRBV20-1|-
TGCGGGGGGAAGGCGAGGGATGAGCAGTTCTTC
CGGKARDEQFF
>18|TRBD2|TRBJ2-1|TRBV18|-
TGTGCCAGCTCACCTGGTAGCGGGATTACCAGGATATACAATGAGCAGTTCTTC
CASSPGSGITRIYNEQFF
>13|TRBD1|TRBJ2-7|TRBV5-1|once
TGCGCCAGCAGCGGCGGACAGGCCCACGAGCAGTACTTC
CASSGGQAHEQYF
>16|TRBD2|TRBJ2-1|TRBV18|-
TGTGCCAGCTCACCGAGACTAGCGGAGAATTACAATGAGCAGTTCTTC
CASSPRLAENYNEQFF
>15|-|TRBJ2-1|TRBV25-1|-
TGTGCCAGCAGTGAAGGTCTAGGCTCCTACAATGAGCAGTTCTTC
CASSEGLGSYNEQFF
>16|TRBD2|TRBJ2-3|TRBV10-3|once
TGTGCCATCAGTAAGGGGACTAGCGGGAGGGAAGATACGCAGTATTTT
CAISKGTSGREDTQYF
>17|TRBD2|TRBJ2-3|TRBV5-1|-
TGCGCCAGCAGCTTGGGGGCCATAGCGGGGCCCACAGATACGCAGTATTTT
CASSLGAIAGPTDTQYF
>16|-|TRBJ2-1|TRBV7-3|-
TGTGCCAGCAGCCGGGAGGGGACAGGGAACTACAATGAGCAGTTCTTC
CASSREGTGNYNEQFF
>14|TRBD1|TRBJ2-7|TRBV25-1|-
TGTGCCAGCAGGACCGGGACAGGGGCCTACGAGCAGTACTTC
CASRTGTGAYEQYF
>13|-|TRBJ2-7|TRBV28|-
TGTGCCAGCATGGGCCCGCTGCCCTACGAGCAGTACTTC
CASMGPLPYEQYF
>14|-|TRBJ2-3|TRBV15|-
TGTGCCACCAGCGACGGACTTTACACAGATACGCAGTATTTT
CATSDGLYTDTQYF
>16|TRBD1|TRBJ1-1|TRBV2|-
TGTGCCAGCAGACTACCGGGACAGGGGGCTGACACTGAAGCTTTCTTT
CASRLPGQGADTEAFF
>16|TRBD2|TRBJ2-5|TRBV12-5|-
TGTGCTAGTGGTTTGGGGCTCGGGGGGGCTGGCGAGACCCAGTACTTC
CASGLGLGGAGETQYF
>13|TRBD1|TRBJ1-2|TRBV7-9|-
TGTGCCAGCGGACAGGGGGCGCACTATGGCTACACCTTC
CASGQGAHYGYTF
>13|-|TRBJ1-2|TRBV9|once
TGTGCCAGCAGCGTAGTGAACCCCCACACGTACACCTTC
CASSVVNPHTYTF
>15|TRBD2|TRBJ2-3|TRBV9|-
TGTGCCAGCAGCTCCCGACTAGCGGGCACAGATACGCAGTATTTT
CASSSRLAGTDTQYF